Given below is one TCR beta chain in context. V shed 8 bases and J shed 2 bases, with 6 bases lying between them. The CDR3 extends over 11 amino acids. CDR1 and CDR2 (germline): MDHEN, SYDVKM. This entry is derived from a study of graft-versus-host responses after intestinal transplantation. In the study overall: Tacrolimus and steroids were given for around 3 years to all recipients after anti-thymocyte globulin induction.

Profiled with immunoSEQ multiplex PCR; TCRdb holds only in-frame clones, not every one. The top ten hold 1% of the sample, which has about 21,000 clones, about 55% seen once. The source material was alloreactive CD4+ T cells from a mixed lymphocyte reaction culture, sampled before intestinal transplant. Subset here: CFSE-low proliferating T cells sorted from approximately 6-day pre-transplant mixed lymphocyte reaction (GvH or HvG direction). The TCR comes from a human patient who received an intestinal transplant. The rearrangement uses TRBV28 and TRBJ1-2; D unclear. This CDR3 is CASSGNYGYTF. CDR3 nucleotide sequence: TGTGCCAGCTCGGGAAACTATGGCTACACCTTC.